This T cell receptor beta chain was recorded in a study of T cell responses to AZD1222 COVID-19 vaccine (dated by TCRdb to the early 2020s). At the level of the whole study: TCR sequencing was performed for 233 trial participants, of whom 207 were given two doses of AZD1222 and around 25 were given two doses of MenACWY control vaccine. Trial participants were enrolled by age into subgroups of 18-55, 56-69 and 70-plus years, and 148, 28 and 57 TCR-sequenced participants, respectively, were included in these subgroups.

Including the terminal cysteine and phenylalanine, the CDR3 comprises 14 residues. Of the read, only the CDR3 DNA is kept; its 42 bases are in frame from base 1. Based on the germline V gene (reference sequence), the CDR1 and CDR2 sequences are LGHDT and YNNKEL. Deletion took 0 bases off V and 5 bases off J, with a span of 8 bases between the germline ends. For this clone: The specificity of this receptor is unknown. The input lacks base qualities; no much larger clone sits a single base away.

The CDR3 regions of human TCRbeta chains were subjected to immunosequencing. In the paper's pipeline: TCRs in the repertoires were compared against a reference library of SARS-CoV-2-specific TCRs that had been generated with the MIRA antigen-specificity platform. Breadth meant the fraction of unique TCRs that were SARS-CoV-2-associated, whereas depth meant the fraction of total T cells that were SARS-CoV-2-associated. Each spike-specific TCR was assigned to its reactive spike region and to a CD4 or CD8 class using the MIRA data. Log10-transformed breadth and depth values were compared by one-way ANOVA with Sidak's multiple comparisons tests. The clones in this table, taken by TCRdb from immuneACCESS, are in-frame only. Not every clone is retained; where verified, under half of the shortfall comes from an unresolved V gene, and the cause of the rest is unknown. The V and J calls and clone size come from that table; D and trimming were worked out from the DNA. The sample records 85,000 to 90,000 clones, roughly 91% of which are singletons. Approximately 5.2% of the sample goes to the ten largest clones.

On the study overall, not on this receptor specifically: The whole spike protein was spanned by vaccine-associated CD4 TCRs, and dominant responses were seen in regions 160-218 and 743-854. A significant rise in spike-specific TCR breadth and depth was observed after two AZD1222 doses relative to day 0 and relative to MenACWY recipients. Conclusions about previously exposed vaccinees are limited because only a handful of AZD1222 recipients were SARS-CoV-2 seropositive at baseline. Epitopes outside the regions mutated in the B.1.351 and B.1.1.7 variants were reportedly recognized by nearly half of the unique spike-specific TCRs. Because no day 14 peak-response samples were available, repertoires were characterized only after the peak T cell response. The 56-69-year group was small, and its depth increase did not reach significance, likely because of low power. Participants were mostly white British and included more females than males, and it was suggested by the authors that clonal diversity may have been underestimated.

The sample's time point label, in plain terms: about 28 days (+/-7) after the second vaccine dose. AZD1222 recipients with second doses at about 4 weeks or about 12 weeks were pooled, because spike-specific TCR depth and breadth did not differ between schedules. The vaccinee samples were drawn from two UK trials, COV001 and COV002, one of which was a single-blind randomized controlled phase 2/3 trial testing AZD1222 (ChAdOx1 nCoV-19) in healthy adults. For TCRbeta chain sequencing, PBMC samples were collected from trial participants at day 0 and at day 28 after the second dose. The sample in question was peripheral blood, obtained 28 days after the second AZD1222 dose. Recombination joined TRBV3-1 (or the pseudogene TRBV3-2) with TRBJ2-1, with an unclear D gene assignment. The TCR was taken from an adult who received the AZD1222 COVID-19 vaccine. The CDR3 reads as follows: CASSQDDQDNEQFF. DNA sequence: TGTGCCAGCAGCCAAGATGACCAGGACAATGAGCAGTTCTTC.